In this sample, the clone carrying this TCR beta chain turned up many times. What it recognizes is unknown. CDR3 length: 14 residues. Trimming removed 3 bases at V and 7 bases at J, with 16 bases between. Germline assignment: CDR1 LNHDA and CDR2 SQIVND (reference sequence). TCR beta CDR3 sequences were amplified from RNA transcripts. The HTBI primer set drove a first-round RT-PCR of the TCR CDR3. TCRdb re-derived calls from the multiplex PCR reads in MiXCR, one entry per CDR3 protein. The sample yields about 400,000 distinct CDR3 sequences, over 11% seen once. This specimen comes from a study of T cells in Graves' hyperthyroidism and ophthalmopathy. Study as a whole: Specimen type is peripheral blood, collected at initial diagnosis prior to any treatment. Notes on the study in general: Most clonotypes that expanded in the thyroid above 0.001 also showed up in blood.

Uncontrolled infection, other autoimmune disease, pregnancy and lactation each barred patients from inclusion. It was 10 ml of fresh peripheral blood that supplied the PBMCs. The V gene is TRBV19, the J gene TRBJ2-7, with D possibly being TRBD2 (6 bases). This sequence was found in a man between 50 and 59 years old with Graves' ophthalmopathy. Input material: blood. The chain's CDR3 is CASSMSWRDGEQYF. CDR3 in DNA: TGTGCCAGTAGTATGTCCTGGCGGGACGGGGAGCAGTACTTC.